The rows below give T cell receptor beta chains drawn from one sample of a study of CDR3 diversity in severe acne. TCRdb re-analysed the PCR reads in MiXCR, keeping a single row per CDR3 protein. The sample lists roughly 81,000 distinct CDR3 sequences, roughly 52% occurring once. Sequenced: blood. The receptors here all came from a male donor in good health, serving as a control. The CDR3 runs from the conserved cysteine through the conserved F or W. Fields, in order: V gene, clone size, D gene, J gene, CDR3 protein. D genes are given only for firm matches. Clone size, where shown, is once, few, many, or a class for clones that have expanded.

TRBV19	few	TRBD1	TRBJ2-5	CASTRQGRGIQETQYF
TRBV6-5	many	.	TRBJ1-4	CATRGGGHEKLFF
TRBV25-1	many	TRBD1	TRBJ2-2	CARRLTGGTGELFF
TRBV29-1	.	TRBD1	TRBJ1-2	CSVEPTGGYGHTF
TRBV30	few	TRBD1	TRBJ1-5	CAWSWDRKEPQHF
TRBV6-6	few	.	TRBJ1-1	CASSEGRSGTEAFF
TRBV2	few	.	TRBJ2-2	CASSEGANGGELFF
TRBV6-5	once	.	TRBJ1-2	CASSYEDDHYGYTF
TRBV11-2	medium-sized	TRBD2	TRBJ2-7	CASSAAGTSGDEQYF
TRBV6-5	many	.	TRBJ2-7	CASSRGARGWTNEQYF
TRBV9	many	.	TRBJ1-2	CASSVGHDGYTF
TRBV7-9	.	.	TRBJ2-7	CASSPPGLPGEQYF
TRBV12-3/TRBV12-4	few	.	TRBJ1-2	CASSLTVGGSTNYGYTF
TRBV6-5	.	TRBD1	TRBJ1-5	CASSLGQVDQPQHF
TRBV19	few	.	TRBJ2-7	CASSIFGGISYEQYF
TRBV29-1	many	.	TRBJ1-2	CSARDSDYGYTF
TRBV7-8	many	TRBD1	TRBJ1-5	CASSLRDRAYSNQPQHF
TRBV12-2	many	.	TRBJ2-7	CASRYSTTAAEQYF
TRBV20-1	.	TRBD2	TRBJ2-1	CSAEAGALPYNEQFF
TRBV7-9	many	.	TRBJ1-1	CASSPQGWYTEAFF
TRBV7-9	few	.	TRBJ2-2	CASSLVQVNGELFF
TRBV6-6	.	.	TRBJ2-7	CASSPDSSYEQYF
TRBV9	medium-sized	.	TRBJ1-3	CASSVDVNTIYF